The clone carrying this TCR beta chain has ten or more counts. No antigen is known for it. The V gene lost 5 bases and the J gene lost 10 bases, with 18 bases spanning the gap. The V gene's germline CDR1 is SEHNR and CDR2 FQNEAQ (reference sequence). This CDR3 is 14 amino acids long. The sample originates from a study of T cells after yellow fever vaccination. General study results and limits: FACS-sorted repertoires could contain abundant clonotypes contaminating from the bulk population. Once the booster was given, most primary-vaccination clones reappeared, at 95% to 98% for CD4 and roughly 85% for CD8. CD4 and CD8 compartments shared a small share of clonotypes.

Conversion of TCR transcripts into cDNA relied on 5'RACE template switching, which added a universal primer site and UMIs. MiXCR was run by TCRdb on the 5' RACE reads, yielding one entry per CDR3 protein. The sample lists 250,000 to 350,000 distinct CDR3 sequences; 3.5% to 4.5% were seen once. The starting material was PBMCs, obtained 15 days after the yellow fever booster vaccination. The source is a man aged 18-30 years who received the YFV17D yellow fever vaccine. The rearrangement joins TRBV7-9 to TRBJ2-1; tentatively, D is TRBD1 (6 bases). Here the CDR3 reads CASSPSKGVGEQFF. The CDR3 coding sequence is TGTGCCAGCAGCCCAAGCAAGGGGGTTGGCGAGCAGTTCTTC.